This T cell receptor beta chain originates from a study of blood T cells in healthy people across ages. The use of a sample-barcoded 5' primer and a J-beta primer mix characterized a second PCR of roughly 6 to 11 cycles. Each sample provided no less than 2.5 million CDR3-containing paired-end reads. TCRdb processed the 5' RACE reads anew with MiXCR; each CDR3 protein has one entry. The data hold 790,000 or so distinct CDR3 sequences, with roughly 50% observed a single time. Germline lookup yields CDR1 DFQATT and CDR2 SNEGSKA (reference sequence). V lost 3 bases, J lost 2 bases, and 10 bases stayed unmatched. The CDR3 has 16 amino acids.

The chain uses TRBV20-1 and TRBJ2-5, with 9 bases matching TRBD2. The sample consisted of blood. The clonotype was recovered from a man aged 40-55 years in good health. The CDR3 sequence is CSARGLAGSNQETQYF. The CDR3 DNA reads as TGCAGTGCTAGGGGGCTAGCGGGGAGCAATCAAGAGACCCAGTACTTC.